A single sample gave rise to the 11 T cell receptor beta chains below, sequenced in a study of early T cells in non-severe SARS-CoV-2 infection. TCRdb ran MiXCR on the 5' RACE reads and lists one entry per CDR3 protein. The sample records some 66,000 distinct CDR3 sequences, 13% being singletons. The specimen sequenced was whole blood. These receptors were collected from an adult who was a healthcare worker with PCR-confirmed SARS-CoV-2 infection or an uninfected control (not recorded which).

At least ten counts were recorded for this clonotype. This sequence joins TRBV20-1 and TRBJ2-1; 9 bases are shared with TRBD2. The CDR3 has 13 residues. V lost 7 bases to trimming and J lost 8 bases; unmatched junction nucleotides: 9. The germline V gene has CDR1 DFQATT and CDR2 SNEGSKA (reference sequence). CDR3 DNA: TGCAGTGTAGAGGCTAGCGGGATGTATGAGCAGTTCTTC. Translated: CSVEASGMYEQFF.

This clonotype was counted only a few times. This chain joins TRBV7-2 and TRBJ1-1; D gene ambiguous. The CDR3 totals 15 residues. From germline, CDR1 is SGHTA and CDR2 FQGNSA. V was cut by 5 bases and J by 2 bases, with 15 bases left in between. The CDR3 spells CASSQSPYINTEAFF. The DNA for the CDR3 is TGTGCCAGCAGCCAATCTCCGTACATAAACACTGAAGCTTTCTTT. Drawing the rest from reference TRBV7-2 and TRBJ1-1, the complete variable domain is GAGVSQSPSNKVTEKGKDVELRCDPISGHTALYWYRQSLGQGLEFLIYFQGNSAPDKSGLPSDRFSAERTGGSVSTLTIQRTQQEDSAVYLCASSQSPYINTEAFFGQGTRLTVV.

This clonotype was observed a handful of times. This chain uses TRBV11-2 with TRBJ1-2, with 9 bases that match TRBD1. The CDR3 is 14 amino acids. Germline loops: CDR1 SGHAT, CDR2 FQNNGV. J was trimmed by 6 bases and V by 4 bases; bases with no gene match: 6. The DNA of the CDR3 is TGTGCCAGCAGCTCCACACGGACAGGGGATGGCTACACCTTC. This translates into CASSSTRTGDGYTF.

This clonotype was seen more than once but under ten times. The chain carries TRBV7-2 and TRBJ2-1, with 7 positions matching TRBD2. The CDR3 is 16 residues long. J lost 0 bases, V lost 2 bases, and 4 bases had no gene match. The germline V gene encodes CDR1 SGHTA and CDR2 FQGNSA. CDR3 protein: CASSLISGNSYNEQFF. For the CDR3, the DNA is TGTGCCAGCAGCTTAATAAGCGGGAACTCCTACAATGAGCAGTTCTTC.

This clonotype was detected a few times. The V and J genes are TRBV28 and TRBJ2-5; D might be TRBD2 (5 bases). V lost 6 bases and J lost 4, with 15 bases in between. In germline, CDR1 is MDHEN, CDR2 SYDVKM. The CDR3 contains 14 residues. The CDR3 region has the DNA TGTGCCAGCAGAGGAGGAGGCAGTGGAGAGACCCAGTACTTC. This codes for CASRGGGSGETQYF. Supplemented by reference TRBV28 and TRBJ2-5, the full variable domain reads DVKVTQSSRYLVKRTGEKVFLECVQDMDHENMFWYRQDPGLGLRLIYFSYDVKMKEKGDIPEGYSVSREKKERFSLILESASTNQTSMYLCASRGGGSGETQYFGPGTRLLVL.

This clonotype appeared a single time. This rearrangement joins TRBV7-2 to TRBJ1-6; a possible D gene is TRBD1 (6 bases). CDR1 and CDR2 from the germline V gene are SGHTA and FQGNSA. The germline V and J ends were trimmed by 2 bases and 8 bases, with 16 bases remaining between them. The CDR3 is 16 residues long. This CDR3 is CASSLLAGGDYSPLHF. CDR3 nucleotides: TGTGCCAGCAGCTTATTAGCGGGGGGCGATTATTCACCCCTCCACTTT.

The sample holds many counts of this clonotype. This chain uses TRBV6-6 with TRBJ2-2; either TRBD1 or TRBD2 may fit D (6 bases each). The CDR3 loop spans 14 amino acids. The germline V gene encodes CDR1 MNHNY and CDR2 SVGAGI (reference sequence). V lost 5 bases and J 7 bases, leaving 14 bases between the germline ends. The CDR3: CASSLKQGGGELFF. The CDR3 DNA reads as TGTGCCAGCAGTCTAAAACAGGGAGGCGGGGAGCTGTTTTTT.

This clonotype has a handful of counts. The chain has TRBV5-1 and TRBJ2-5; D unclear. The ends were cut back, 2 bases at V and 1 base at J, with 6 bases in the middle. CDR1 and CDR2 (germline): SGHRS, YFSETQ. The CDR3 totals 13 residues. CDR3 bases: TGCGCCAGCAGCTTAGGCTTCCAAGAGACCCAGTACTTC. Its translation: CASSLGFQETQYF.

This chain links TRBV28 with TRBJ2-7, with D uncertain. CDR1 MDHEN and CDR2 SYDVKM come from the germline V gene. Trimming took 4 bases from V and 4 from J, leaving 8 bases between them. The CDR3 runs 12 residues. CDR3 in DNA: TGTGCCAGCAGTTCCCCCGAATACGAGCAGTACTTC. Translating gives CASSSPEYEQYF.

This clonotype was detected many times. V usage is TRBV29-1 and J usage is TRBJ2-1; D gene ambiguous. CDR1 is SQVTM, CDR2 ANQGSEA, per germline. The CDR3 has 15 amino acids. V dropped 4 bases and J dropped 0 bases, with 13 bases sitting between them. As DNA, the CDR3 is TGCAGCGTTGCTGGGATTGCGAACTCCTACAATGAGCAGTTCTTC. This translates into CSVAGIANSYNEQFF.

A few counts support this clonotype. The chain links TRBV7-3 to TRBJ1-6, with D perhaps matching TRBD1 (5 bases). CDR1 and CDR2 (germline): SGHTA, FQGTGA. The CDR3 has 15 amino acids. V lost 0 bases, J lost 5 bases, and 8 bases lay in between. The CDR3: CASSLTSTDNSPLHF. DNA of the CDR3: TGTGCCAGCAGCTTAACGTCGACAGATAATTCACCCCTCCACTTT.